This T cell receptor beta chain was captured in a study of molecular identifiers for immune sequencing clone quantification. On this clonotype itself: The junction departs from germline at one end; a sequencing error may be responsible.

With listed TCR primers and previously described methods, bulk TCR libraries were prepared. In TCRdb, the PCR reads were re-called with MiXCR into one record per CDR3 protein. The profile covers more than 450,000 distinct CDR3 sequences, with about a fifth appearing a single time and roughly 0.81% taken by the ten largest. Germline loops: CDR1 LGHNA, CDR2 YSLEER. The CDR3 is 15 residues long. Source material: naive CD8+ T cells from blood, with Jurkat cell RNA spiked in. Documented subset: FACS-sorted CD8+CD4-CCR7+CD45RA+ naive T cells. The TCR originated in a human donor in good health. Some libraries in this study had Jurkat cell RNA spiked in. The V and J genes are TRBV4-3 and TRBJ2-7; 8 bases align to TRBD2. The CDR3 region has the DNA TGCACCAGCAGCCAGTCCACGGGAGGGGGCTACGAGCAGTACTTC. Translation: CTSSQSTGGGYEQYF.